The source of this T cell receptor (beta chain) is a study of blood T cell repertoires in COVID-19. Background on the study: The study drew acute and convalescent COVID-19 samples from the United States, Italy and Spain. Sources were T cells, B-cell-depleted T cells, or PBMCs; the material itself was cDNA or gDNA.

In the original workflow: Estimation of nucleated cell counts relied on the amplification of reference gene primers. TCRdb's copy holds only in-frame clones and misses some; the assay was immunoSEQ multiplex PCR. V and J calls and clone size are given by that table; D and trimming were obtained from the DNA. This table holds 150,000 to 200,000 clones, approximately 86% found once. The CDR3 loop spans 18 amino acids. V trimming: 0 bases; J trimming: 1 base; junction bases outside the gene matches: 8. Per the germline V gene, CDR1 is SGDLS and CDR2 is YYNGEE. The sequenced sample consisted of peripheral blood. This sequence joins TRBV9 and TRBJ2-3, with 10 bases aligning to TRBD2. This TCR derives from a man aged 40-50 years with active or convalescent COVID-19. The CDR3 reads CASSVETPTSGGTDTQYF. The CDR3 DNA follows: TGTGCCAGCAGCGTAGAGACACCAACTAGCGGGGGCACAGATACGCAGTATTTT.